A single sample is the source of the 31 T cell receptor beta chains below, sequenced in a study of early T cells in non-severe SARS-CoV-2 infection. Each CDR3 protein gets one entry after TCRdb re-called the 5' RACE reads with MiXCR. The sample shows approximately 46,000 distinct CDR3 sequences, 6% to 6.5% of them seen only once. Material: whole blood. These receptors originate from an adult who was a healthcare worker with PCR-confirmed SARS-CoV-2 infection or an uninfected control (not recorded which).

In its sample, this clonotype was seen many times. The rearrangement joins TRBV20-1 to TRBJ2-1; 9 bases align to TRBD2. Germline V lookup: CDR1 DFQATT, CDR2 SNEGSKA (reference sequence). The CDR3 runs to 15 residues. Trimming cost V 6 bases and J 2 bases; bases outside gene matches: 8. The CDR3 DNA reads as TGCAGTGCAAGGGGCGCGGGGGGGCCCTACAATGAGCAGTTCTTC. Amino acid sequence: CSARGAGGPYNEQFF.

The chain carries TRBV15 and TRBJ2-3; TRBD2 aligns across 8 bases. V gave up 4 bases and J gave up 6 bases; unmatched junction bases: 9. The CDR3 is made up of 15 amino acids. Germline CDR1 reads LNHNV; CDR2 reads YYDKDF (reference sequence). Here the CDR3 reads CATSKGSGGWDTQYF. In DNA, the CDR3 is TGTGCCACCAGCAAAGGGAGCGGGGGTTGGGATACGCAGTATTTT.

This clonotype was counted ten times or more. This chain links TRBV4-3 with TRBJ2-3; 7 nucleotides align to TRBD2. The CDR3 consists of 11 residues. The germline V gene encodes CDR1 LGHNA and CDR2 YSLEER. This CDR3 is CAQTSRATQYF. Here the CDR3 DNA reads TGCGCTCAGACTAGCCGGGCTACGCAGTATTTT.

This clonotype has only a few counts. The chain employs TRBV11-2 and TRBJ1-2; D remains ambiguous. This CDR3 has 15 residues. The ends were cut back, 5 bases at V and 8 bases at J, with 21 bases in the middle. CDR1 and CDR2 from the germline V gene are SGHAT and FQNNGV. CDR3 region: CASSRLGGGVEGYTF. The CDR3 nucleotides are TGTGCCAGCAGCCGCCTCGGCGGAGGTGTCGAGGGCTACACCTTC.

This clonotype was counted at least ten times. This sequence joins TRBV4-3 and TRBJ1-2; 7 nucleotides align to TRBD1. Germline V gene lookup returns CDR1 LGHNA and CDR2 YSLEER. This CDR3 contains 16 residues. V lost 0 bases to trimming and J lost 4 bases; unmatched junction nucleotides: 8. The CDR3 DNA is TGCGCCAGCAGCCAAGATTGGCAGGGGGGAAGCTATGGCTACACCTTC. This encodes CASSQDWQGGSYGYTF.

This clonotype was seen more than once but under ten times. This chain links TRBV28 with TRBJ2-7, with TRBD2 matching over 9 bases. V lost 4 bases to trimming and J lost 7 bases; unmatched junction nucleotides: 14. Germline loops: CDR1 MDHEN, CDR2 SYDVKM. This CDR3 comprises 16 residues. CDR3 loop: CASSSPRVAGGREQYF. CDR3 DNA: TGTGCCAGCAGTTCCCCCAGGGTCGCGGGGGGGCGAGAGCAGTACTTC.

This clonotype was seen at least ten times. The gene calls are TRBV19 and TRBJ1-5, with TRBD1 matching over 10 bases. This CDR3 is built from 15 residues. The germline CDR1 and CDR2 sequences are LNHDA and SQIVND (reference sequence). V gave up 10 bases and J gave up 6 bases; unmatched junction bases: 12. The CDR3, as DNA: TGTGCCACCACTCCGGGACAGGGGTTGGGTCAGCCCCAGCATTTT. It translates to CATTPGQGLGQPQHF.

This clonotype was recorded many times. The rearrangement links TRBV30 to TRBJ2-1; weak D call: TRBD1 (5 bases). Germline CDR1 and CDR2: GTSNPN and SVGIG (reference sequence). This CDR3 has 13 amino acids. V gave up 6 bases and J gave up 1 base, with 10 bases separating them. Here the CDR3 reads CACDRVSYNEQFF. The CDR3 DNA sequence: TGTGCCTGTGACAGAGTGTCCTACAATGAGCAGTTCTTC.

This clonotype was detected a few times. The chain links TRBV5-4 to TRBJ1-1, with TRBD1 as a possible D gene (5 bases). The CDR3 extends over 15 amino acids. Trimming removed 4 bases from V and 3 bases from J, with 16 bases in between. Germline V gene sequence: CDR1 SGHNT, CDR2 YYREEE (reference sequence). CDR3 amino acids: CASSPVWGTDTEAFF. DNA of the CDR3: TGTGCCAGCAGCCCCGTTTGGGGGACGGACACTGAAGCTTTCTTT.

This clonotype was seen at least ten times. The chain couples TRBV10-3 to TRBJ2-7, with a weak D call TRBD1 (6 bases). The germline V gene has CDR1 ENHRY and CDR2 SYGVKD. This CDR3 region has 12 residues. Deletions cut 3 bases from V and 12 bases from J, with 15 bases between. The CDR3 reads CAISDSQGRMYF. In nucleotides, the CDR3 is TGTGCCATCAGTGACTCGCAGGGGCGGATGTACTTC.

Points on this clonotype: A read error may be the cause here, since a much bigger clone is one base away. J is TRBJ2-7 and V is TRBV12-3 or TRBV12-4; D tentatively fits TRBD1 or TRBD2 (5 bases each). CDR3 length: 16 residues. V was trimmed by 8 bases and J by 5 bases, leaving 25 bases between them. The CDR3 region has the DNA TGTGCCAGCGGCAATAGCCCGGGACCCAGTGCCCACGAGCAGTACTTC. Its translation is CASGNSPGPSAHEQYF.

This chain uses TRBV7-3 with TRBJ2-5, with 8 bases fitting TRBD2. This CDR3 is built from 16 residues. Trimming removed 4 bases from V and 4 bases from J; junction bases left unmatched: 11. Germline lookup yields CDR1 SGHTA and CDR2 FQGTGA. CDR3 protein: CASSSSPKRGRETQYF. As DNA, the CDR3 is TGTGCCAGCAGCTCCAGTCCGAAGCGGGGGAGAGAGACCCAGTACTTC.

The table lists this clonotype with many counts. The chain employs TRBV28 and TRBJ2-1; no clear D gene. V was clipped by 4 bases and J by 0 bases, with 19 bases between them. Per the germline V gene, CDR1 is MDHEN and CDR2 is SYDVKM. The CDR3 spans 18 residues. In DNA form, the CDR3 reads TGTGCCAGCAGTTCGGTAACCAGCCGGAGAAGCTCCTACAATGAGCAGTTCTTC. Translation gives CASSSVTSRRSSYNEQFF.

The sample holds a few counts of this clonotype. This chain links TRBV2 with TRBJ1-1; possibly TRBD1 for D (6 bases). Germline V gene data show CDR1 as SNHLY and CDR2 as FYNNEI. The CDR3 has 15 residues. Trimming pared 4 bases from V and 1 base from J, leaving 13 bases between. This CDR3 reads CASSVRTGTNTEAFF. The CDR3 coding sequence is TGTGCCAGCAGTGTCAGAACAGGGACGAACACTGAAGCTTTCTTT.

This clonotype was seen ten or more times. The chain uses TRBV20-1 and TRBJ2-7; D possibly corresponds to TRBD2 (7 bases). The V end lost 3 bases, the J end lost 3 bases, and 12 bases lay between the germline ends. CDR3 length equals 13 residues. The germline CDR1 and CDR2 sequences are DFQATT and SNEGSKA (reference sequence). DNA of the CDR3: TGCAGTGCTAGTTGGGGGGGCGGCTACGAGCAGTACTTC. Its protein product is CSASWGGGYEQYF.

This clonotype showed up just a few times. This CDR3 reads CASSLEGDNEQFF. The CDR3 nucleotides read TGTGCCAGCAGCTTGGAAGGGGACAATGAGCAGTTCTTC. V usage is TRBV5-5 and J usage is TRBJ2-1; TRBD1 might be the D (5 bases). Germline V CDR1 and CDR2: SGHKS, YYEKEE (reference sequence). V lost 0 bases and J lost 5, with 6 bases in between. The CDR3 runs 13 residues.

The CDR3 spells CSAMGHSDSEQYF. DNA for the CDR3: TGCAGTGCCATGGGACATTCCGACTCCGAGCAGTACTTC. The gene calls are TRBV20-1 and TRBJ2-7; D may be TRBD1 (6 bases). Per the germline V gene, CDR1 is DFQATT and CDR2 is SNEGSKA (reference sequence). V lost 6 bases and J lost 6, with 18 bases in between. There are 13 residues in the CDR3.

This clonotype has at least ten counts. This rearrangement joins TRBV9 to TRBJ1-5, with no clear D. The CDR3 totals 14 residues. Germline CDR1 reads SGDLS; CDR2 reads YYNGEE. V shed 0 bases and J shed 7 bases, with 11 bases lying between them. CDR3 bases: TGTGCCAGCAGCGTAGAGGCAGGTAACCAGCCCCAGCATTTT. Amino acid sequence: CASSVEAGNQPQHF.

This clonotype was counted only a few times. The chain carries TRBV5-6 and TRBJ2-3; D is ambiguous. CDR1 is SGHDT, CDR2 YYEEEE, per germline. The CDR3 extends over 15 amino acids. Trimming took 0 bases from V and 3 from J, leaving 11 bases between them. CDR3 sequence (DNA): TGTGCCAGCAGCTTGGACCCCCACCGGACAGATACGCAGTATTTT. Residues: CASSLDPHRTDTQYF.

This clonotype was seen at least ten times. This chain connects TRBV5-1 to TRBJ2-1; D might be TRBD1 or TRBD2, each matching 5 bases. Looked up from germline, CDR1 is SGHRS and CDR2 is YFSETQ. The CDR3 runs to 14 residues. V lost 4 bases and J 9 bases, leaving 17 bases between the germline ends. As DNA, the CDR3 is TGCGCCAGCAGCCTGGGGACCTTCCAGGGTGAGCAGTTCTTC. Translation gives CASSLGTFQGEQFF.

Ten or more counts support this clonotype. The chain uses TRBV6-1 and TRBJ1-5, with 9 positions matching TRBD1. Trimming removed 7 bases from V and 6 bases from J; junction bases left unmatched: 10. Germline V CDR1 and CDR2: MNHNS, SASEGT. The CDR3 has 15 amino acids. The CDR3 loop reads CASKFEDRGGQPQHF. The CDR3 region has the DNA TGTGCCAGCAAGTTCGAGGACAGGGGAGGTCAGCCCCAGCATTTT.

This clonotype was seen many times. V gene TRBV24-1 combines with J gene TRBJ2-2; the D call may be TRBD1 or TRBD2 (5 bases each). V lost 9 bases and J 3 bases, leaving 13 bases between the germline ends. CDR3 length equals 14 residues. Germline loops: CDR1 KGHDR, CDR2 SFDVKD. The CDR3 region has the DNA TGTGCCACCGGGGCGGGCAGCTACACCGGGGAGCTGTTTTTT. It codes for CATGAGSYTGELFF.

This clonotype came up many times. The chain uses TRBV2 and TRBJ2-3; 7 nucleotides align to TRBD1. The CDR3 consists of 13 residues. Germline V CDR1 and CDR2: SNHLY, FYNNEI. V lost 6 bases to trimming and J lost 2 bases; unmatched junction nucleotides: 2. This CDR3 is CASRGTDTDTQYF. The CDR3, as DNA: TGTGCCAGCAGGGGGACAGACACAGATACGCAGTATTTT.

This clonotype was detected ten times or more. The chain recombines TRBV29-1 with TRBJ1-5, with a possible D match to TRBD1 (5 bases). With 7 bases removed from V and 3 bases from J, the gap between germline ends came to 22 bases. Germline CDR1 SQVTM, CDR2 ANQGSEA. This CDR3 region has 16 residues. CDR3 sequence: CSAATPRVGVNQPQHF. The CDR3 DNA is TGCAGCGCCGCTACCCCCAGGGTGGGGGTCAATCAGCCCCAGCATTTT.

This clonotype was seen a few times. This chain uses TRBV6-2 or TRBV6-3 with TRBJ2-3; TRBD2 aligns across 10 bases. The CDR3 consists of 16 residues. With 6 bases clipped from V and 5 bases from J, the junction kept 11 bases outside the gene matches. Germline V gene sequence: CDR1 MNHEY, CDR2 SVGEGT. The CDR3 sequence: CASRLPGTSAEDTQYF. Here the CDR3 DNA reads TGTGCCAGCAGACTCCCCGGGACTAGCGCTGAAGATACGCAGTATTTT.

The J gene is TRBJ1-1, the V gene TRBV13, with D tentatively TRBD1 (5 bases). Germline V gene lookup returns CDR1 PRHDT and CDR2 FYEKMQ (reference sequence). The CDR3 has 11 residues. V lost 1 base to trimming and J lost 10 bases, with 7 bases between them. The chain's CDR3 is CASSLAGPAFF. The CDR3 DNA sequence: TGTGCCAGCAGCTTAGCAGGGCCAGCTTTCTTT.

This clonotype occurred many times. The chain carries TRBV5-5 and TRBJ2-7; the match to TRBD2 covers 9 bases. The CDR3 extends over 17 amino acids. CDR1 and CDR2 from the germline V gene are SGHKS and YYEKEE (reference sequence). J gave up 3 bases and V 0 bases, and 10 bases lay outside the gene matches. This CDR3 reads CASSLESSGDQLYEQYF. The CDR3 DNA sequence: TGTGCCAGCAGCTTGGAGTCTAGCGGGGACCAACTCTACGAGCAGTACTTC.

On this clonotype itself: Relative to the germline gene, one junction end is altered; a read error may explain this. The J gene is TRBJ2-5, the V gene TRBV7-7; 7 nucleotides align to TRBD1. Germline loops: CDR1 SSHAT, CDR2 FNYEAQ (reference sequence). The CDR3 is made up of 15 amino acids. CDR3 in amino acids: CASSPWTGKSETQYF. CDR3 DNA sequence: TGTGCTAGCAGCCCGTGGACAGGAAAATCTGAGACCCAGTACTTC.

This clonotype is labeled as medium-sized. The chain links TRBV28 to TRBJ2-2; D is ambiguous. Trimming left V 6 bases short and J 1 base short, with 6 bases between. The germline V gene has CDR1 MDHEN and CDR2 SYDVKM. The CDR3 contains 13 residues. CDR3 region: CASSPENTGELFF. The CDR3 DNA is TGTGCCAGCAGCCCGGAGAACACCGGGGAGCTGTTTTTT.

This clonotype was counted ten times or more. The V and J genes are TRBV6-2 or TRBV6-3 and TRBJ2-5, with a tentative D call TRBD1 (5 bases). Germline CDR1 reads MNHEY; CDR2 reads SVGEGT. The CDR3 runs 14 residues. The V gene lost 5 bases and the J gene lost 4 bases, with 14 bases spanning the gap. CDR3 sequence: CASSPLRVRETQYF. The CDR3, as DNA: TGTGCCAGCAGTCCCCTCAGGGTTCGAGAGACCCAGTACTTC.

Many counts were recorded for this clonotype. J is TRBJ2-1 and V is TRBV7-6, with TRBD2 matching 11 bases. This CDR3 spans 18 amino acids. The ends lost 2 bases at V and 9 bases at J; junction bases unmatched: 15. CDR1 and CDR2 from the germline V gene are SGHVS and FNYEAQ. The chain's CDR3 is CASSLPGTSGQSGGEQFF. Here the CDR3 DNA reads TGTGCCAGCAGCTTACCCGGGACTAGCGGCCAAAGTGGAGGTGAGCAGTTCTTC.